Included here is one T cell receptor beta chain sequence, with context. Its antigen remains unknown. The junction departs from the called germline gene at one end, perhaps through a read error. The patients had HPV-negative, locally advanced oral cavity squamous cell carcinoma. Assay used: immunoSEQ multiplex PCR; TCRdb lists only in-frame clones, some missing. The sample lists about 72,000 clones; around 83% were seen once. Germline V gene data show CDR1 as PRHDT and CDR2 as FYEKMQ (reference sequence). The CDR3 loop spans 11 amino acids. The data are from a study of neoadjuvant anti-PD-1 for oral cavity cancer. In the study overall: Most patients had three to four biweekly doses of 3 mg/kg nivolumab before resection. Non-progressing patients received a fourth nivolumab dose near day 43, then surgery on days 50-56. Study-wide results and caveats: PBMC Gini-index clonality exceeded responders' in non-responders post-nivolumab.

Material: PBMCs, obtained before nivolumab (anti-PD-1) treatment. The chain is built from TRBV13 and TRBJ2-7, with D possibly matching TRBD2 (5 bases). The TCR was taken from a person between 40 and 85 years old with oral cavity squamous cell carcinoma. As DNA, the CDR3 is TGTGCCAGCAGCTTAGGCCGGGAAGGGATTTTC. It codes for CASSLGREGIF.